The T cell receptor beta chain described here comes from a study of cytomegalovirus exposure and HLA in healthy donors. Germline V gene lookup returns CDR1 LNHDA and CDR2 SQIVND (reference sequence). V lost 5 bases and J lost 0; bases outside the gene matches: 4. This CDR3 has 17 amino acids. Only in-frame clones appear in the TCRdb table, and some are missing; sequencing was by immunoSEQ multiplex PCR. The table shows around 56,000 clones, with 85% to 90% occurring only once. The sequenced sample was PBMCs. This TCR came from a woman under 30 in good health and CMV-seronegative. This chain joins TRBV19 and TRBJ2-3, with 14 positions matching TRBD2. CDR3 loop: CASSLGLAGVSTDTQYF. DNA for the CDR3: TGTGCCAGTAGTCTGGGACTAGCGGGAGTAAGCACAGATACGCAGTATTTT.